This TCR beta chain was retrieved from a study of beta chain features in type 1 diabetes. Findings and caveats of the study: Fewer insertions but more deletions were seen at VDJ junctions in type 1 diabetes patients. The cDNA sequencing approach could over-represent high-TCR-expressing cells.

Of the isolated RNA, all was reverse transcribed, and so the sequenced material was expressed TCRB transcripts. Generated by immunoSEQ multiplex PCR, the TCRdb table keeps only in-frame clones and is missing some. The sample includes approximately 120,000 clones, about two fifths seen only once; the top ten take around 0.07%. In regard to this clone: Its target is not known.

The J segment lost 2 bases and the V segment lost 4 bases, leaving 4 bases of the junction unmatched. The CDR3 is made up of 15 amino acids. The germline V gene has CDR1 MNHEY and CDR2 SVGAGI. The TCR was taken from a woman aged 18-29 years in good health. The sequenced material came from stem cell memory CD4+ T cells from blood. The rearrangement uses TRBV6-5 and TRBJ2-7; TRBD2 agrees at 11 bases. For the CDR3, the DNA is TGTGCCAGCAGTTTGACTAGCGGGGAGACCTACGAGCAGTACTTC. Its protein product is CASSLTSGETYEQYF.